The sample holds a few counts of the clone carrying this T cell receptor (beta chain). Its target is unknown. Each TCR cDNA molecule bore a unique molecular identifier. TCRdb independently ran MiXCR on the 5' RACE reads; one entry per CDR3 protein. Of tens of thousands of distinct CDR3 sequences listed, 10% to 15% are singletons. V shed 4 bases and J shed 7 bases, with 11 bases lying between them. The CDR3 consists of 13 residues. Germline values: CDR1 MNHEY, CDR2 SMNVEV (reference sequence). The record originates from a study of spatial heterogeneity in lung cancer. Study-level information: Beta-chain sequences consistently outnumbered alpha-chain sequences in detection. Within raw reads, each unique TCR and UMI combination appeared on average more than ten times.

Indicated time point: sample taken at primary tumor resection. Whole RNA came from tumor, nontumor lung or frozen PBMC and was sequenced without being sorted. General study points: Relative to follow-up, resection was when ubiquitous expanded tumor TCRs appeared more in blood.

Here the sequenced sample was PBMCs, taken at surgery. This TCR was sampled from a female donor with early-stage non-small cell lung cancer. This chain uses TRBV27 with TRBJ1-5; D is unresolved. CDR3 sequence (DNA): TGTGCCAGCAGTTCCCGGAGGGAACAGCCCCAGCATTTT. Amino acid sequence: CASSSRREQPQHF.